These T cell receptor beta chains were read from a single sample in a study of blood T cell repertoires in COVID-19. Generated by immunoSEQ multiplex PCR, the TCRdb table keeps only in-frame clones and is missing some. Of approximately 300,000 clones listed, 88% were seen once; the top ten hold around 11%. Input material: peripheral blood. The receptors originated from a woman aged 25 to 45 with COVID-19, enrolled during active disease. CDR3s leave out the opening cysteine and the closing phenylalanine or tryptophan. Fields, in order: V gene, D gene, J gene, CDR3 protein. D genes are given only for firm matches.

TRBV12-3/TRBV12-4	-	TRBJ1-1	ASSLTGRAF
TRBV9	TRBD1	TRBJ1-4	ASSVFGQDYEKLF
TRBV28	-	TRBJ1-5	ASSLRHLSNQPQH
TRBV1	-	TRBJ2-1	TSSISGEYNEQF
TRBV2	TRBD2	TRBJ2-2	ASLGTSGNTGELF
TRBV7-2	-	TRBJ1-2	ASSLAGGEYGYT
TRBV7-9	-	TRBJ2-7	ASSLGTYSYEQY
TRBV6-1	TRBD1	TRBJ2-3	AAGQGTQY
TRBV29-1	TRBD2	TRBJ2-5	SVGQPSGSQTQY
TRBV19	-	TRBJ1-2	ASSTRQRTNYGYT
TRBV30	-	TRBJ2-1	AWSVPRELNNEQF
TRBV15	TRBD2	TRBJ2-5	ATSLLAGAQY
TRBV28	-	TRBJ1-1	ATVSWDSELHTEAF
TRBV2	-	TRBJ2-7	ASSEFVLPYEQY
TRBV24-1	-	TRBJ1-2	ATSDYTDYGYT
TRBV7-2	-	TRBJ2-4	ASSLVSNRDIQY
TRBV18	TRBD1	TRBJ2-7	ASSPRGQDSEQY
TRBV4-3	-	TRBJ2-2	ASSQASPYSDTGELF
TRBV5-6	-	TRBJ2-2	ASRWQGTTTGELF
TRBV3-1/TRBV3-2	-	TRBJ2-3	ASSHGQEGHTQY
TRBV7-9	TRBD2	TRBJ2-7	ASSQTSGRIYEQY
TRBV5-6	-	TRBJ2-2	ASSLVQATGELF
TRBV9	-	TRBJ2-7	ASSVTGSSYEQY
TRBV3-1/TRBV3-2	TRBD1	TRBJ2-5	ASSGDRGRSGETQY
TRBV18	TRBD1	TRBJ2-5	ASSPLPPHARTGGVETQY
TRBV19	TRBD2	TRBJ2-3	ASRGLAAIDTQY
TRBV19	TRBD2	TRBJ2-3	ASSLGEGPTDTQY
TRBV6-2/TRBV6-3	-	TRBJ1-5	ASSYSAGAQPQH
TRBV2	-	TRBJ2-7	ASRRETGSFTYEQY
TRBV6-5	-	TRBJ1-5	ASSPTGMVNQPQH
TRBV5-1	-	TRBJ1-6	ASSFGRGSYNSPLH
TRBV5-5	TRBD2	TRBJ2-1	ATNPRGLSDEQF
TRBV6-5	TRBD1	TRBJ2-1	ASRRGQGSLEQF
TRBV12-3/TRBV12-4	TRBD2	TRBJ2-7	ASRISGSYEQY
TRBV19	TRBD1	TRBJ2-4	ASSITGVQNIQY
TRBV6-5	TRBD1	TRBJ2-2	ASSSGTGGTGELF
TRBV5-4	TRBD2	TRBJ2-7	ASSFRTSDEQY
TRBV7-2	-	TRBJ1-2	ASSPTGGRGYT
TRBV27	-	TRBJ2-5	ASSLSLAGRGKETQY
TRBV3-1/TRBV3-2	-	TRBJ2-7	ASSQGGLASSYEQY
TRBV9	TRBD1	TRBJ1-2	ASSAGTGFGYT
TRBV3-1/TRBV3-2	TRBD1	TRBJ2-5	ASSQPSGGGETQY
TRBV5-1	-	TRBJ1-6	ASSRVGGSNSPLH
TRBV24-1	TRBD1	TRBJ1-5	ATATGGGNQPQH
TRBV19	TRBD1	TRBJ2-1	ASSRDRSDEQF
TRBV3-1/TRBV3-2	-	TRBJ1-6	ASSQEGSPLH
TRBV27	TRBD1	TRBJ2-2	ASSKGQLGTGELF
TRBV28	TRBD1	TRBJ1-5	ASSSRTGGYQPQH